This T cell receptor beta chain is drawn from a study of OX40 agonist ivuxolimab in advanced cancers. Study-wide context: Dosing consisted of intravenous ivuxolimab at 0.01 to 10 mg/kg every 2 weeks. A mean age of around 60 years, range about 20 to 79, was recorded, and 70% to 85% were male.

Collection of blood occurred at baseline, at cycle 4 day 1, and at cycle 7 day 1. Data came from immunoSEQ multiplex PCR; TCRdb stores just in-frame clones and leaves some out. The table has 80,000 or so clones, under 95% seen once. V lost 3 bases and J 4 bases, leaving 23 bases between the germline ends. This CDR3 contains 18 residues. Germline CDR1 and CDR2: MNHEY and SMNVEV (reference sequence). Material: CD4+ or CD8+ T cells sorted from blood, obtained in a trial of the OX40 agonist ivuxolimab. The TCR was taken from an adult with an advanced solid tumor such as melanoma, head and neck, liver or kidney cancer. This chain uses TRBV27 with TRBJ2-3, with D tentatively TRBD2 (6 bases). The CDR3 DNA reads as TGTGCCAGCAGTTTGGCCCTGCGGGTGGGGGGAGTGGCAGATACGCAGTATTTT. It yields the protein CASSLALRVGGVADTQYF.